Listed below are T cell receptor beta chains from one sample, sequenced in a study of beta chain features in type 1 diabetes. Measured with immunoSEQ multiplex PCR; TCRdb has only the in-frame clones, and not every one. The sample has 240,000 or so clones; 55% to 70% are singletons. Sequenced sample: naive CD4+ T cells from blood. These receptors all come from a man aged 25 to 40 in good health. Both conserved end residues are part of each CDR3. The D gene is left open where the match is weak. Rows may omit the clone size; those that give it use once, few, many or a size class.

d_gene | j_gene | abundance | v_gene | CDR3aa | CDR3nt
. | TRBJ2-1 | . | TRBV11-2 | CASSLGNIYNEQFF | TGTGCCAGCAGCTTAGGTAACATATACAATGAGCAGTTCTTC
. | TRBJ2-7 | once | TRBV4-3 | CASSPRATGEQYF | TGCGCCAGCAGCCCCCGGGCCACGGGAGAGCAGTACTTC
. | TRBJ2-1 | . | TRBV28 | CASRRNNEQFF | TGTGCCAGCCGGAGGAACAATGAGCAGTTCTTC
. | TRBJ1-1 | . | TRBV2 | CASSVQRTEAFF | TGTGCCAGCAGTGTACAGAGAACTGAAGCTTTCTTT
. | TRBJ2-7 | . | TRBV7-2 | CASSLKGSYEQYF | TGTGCCAGCAGCTTAAAGGGCTCCTACGAGCAGTACTTC
. | TRBJ1-1 | . | TRBV11-3 | CASSLGVGEAFF | TGTGCCAGCAGCTTAGGAGTCGGTGAAGCTTTCTTT
. | TRBJ1-1 | . | TRBV30 | CAWSPTGEAFF | TGTGCCTGGAGTCCCACAGGGGAAGCTTTCTTT
. | TRBJ2-7 | . | TRBV7-9 | CASSLSGTYEQYF | TGTGCCAGCAGCTTATCCGGAACCTACGAGCAGTACTTC
TRBD1 | TRBJ1-4 | . | TRBV4-1 | CASSQDDRGREKLFF | TGCGCCAGCAGCCAAGATGACAGGGGGCGGGAAAAACTGTTTTTT
TRBD2 | TRBJ2-5 | . | TRBV9 | CASSQGPLAGGPSGETQYF | TGTGCCAGCAGTCAGGGGCCCCTAGCGGGAGGGCCTAGCGGGGAGACCCAGTACTTC
. | TRBJ2-3 | . | TRBV30 | CAWGGRVLDTQYF | TGTGCCTGGGGAGGAAGGGTTCTAGATACGCAGTATTTT
. | TRBJ2-7 | few | TRBV29-1 | CSVEDISYEQYF | TGCAGCGTTGAAGACATCTCGTACGAGCAGTACTTC
. | TRBJ2-5 | . | TRBV7-9 | CASSLAVTSRAETQYF | TGTGCCAGCAGCTTAGCGGTGACTAGTCGAGCAGAGACCCAGTACTTC
. | TRBJ2-7 | . | TRBV9 | CASSVRLADEQYF | TGTGCCAGCAGCGTAAGGCTAGCCGACGAGCAGTACTTC
TRBD1 | TRBJ2-2 | . | TRBV11-2 | CASRSGTGNTGELFF | TGTGCCAGCAGGTCGGGGACAGGGAACACCGGGGAGCTGTTTTTT
TRBD1 | TRBJ2-7 | . | TRBV25-1 | CASSGRGQRTYEQYF | TGTGCCAGCAGTGGACGGGGACAGAGGACCTACGAGCAGTACTTC
TRBD2 | TRBJ2-5 | . | TRBV28 | CASSPGLAGTQETQYF | TGTGCCAGCAGTCCGGGACTAGCGGGGACCCAAGAGACCCAGTACTTC
TRBD2 | TRBJ2-3 | . | TRBV27 | CASRASGGGDTQYF | TGTGCCAGCAGGGCTAGCGGGGGAGGTGATACGCAGTATTTT
. | TRBJ2-5 | . | TRBV30 | CAWSTGRVETQYF | TGTGCCTGGAGTACCGGCAGGGTGGAGACCCAGTACTTC
. | TRBJ1-2 | . | TRBV7-2 | CASSSPGRTTANYGYTF | TGTGCCAGCAGCTCTCCGGGACGGACGACTGCTAACTATGGCTACACCTTC
. | TRBJ1-1 | . | TRBV7-9 | CASSSLKVTEAFF | TGTGCCAGCAGCTCCCTAAAGGTCACTGAAGCTTTCTTT
. | TRBJ2-1 | . | TRBV30 | CAWSVHEEGDEQFF | TGTGCCTGGAGTGTACACGAGGAGGGAGATGAGCAGTTCTTC
TRBD2 | TRBJ2-5 | . | TRBV5-1 | CASSGLAGVSLETQYF | TGCGCCAGCAGCGGCCTAGCGGGAGTCTCCCTAGAGACCCAGTACTTC